Shown below are 2 T cell receptor beta chains from a single sample sequenced in a study of blood T cell repertoires in COVID-19 (dated by TCRdb to about 2020). To prepare the library, the immunoSEQ multiplex PCR assay was applied. TCRdb took over this immuneACCESS table, retaining in-frame rearrangements with V and J assigned. Such tables are incomplete; in checked studies, under half of the missing clones stem from an unresolved V gene, and the remainder is unexplained. Within this sample are around 140,000 clones, with under 90% of them counted one time only. The ten largest clonotypes hold about 7.5% of the sample. Source material: peripheral blood. These receptors were obtained from a human donor in a cohort sampled during active COVID-19.

The genes are TRBV6-2 or TRBV6-3 and TRBJ2-3, with TRBD2 matching 10 bases. CDR1 and CDR2 (germline): MNHEY, SVGEGT. The CDR3 is 18 residues long. V dropped 4 bases and J dropped 1; count of bases not matched to a gene: 11. CDR3 sequence reads: CASSLLTVAGGRTDTQYF. In DNA form, the CDR3 reads TGTGCCAGCAGTTTGCTCACAGTAGCGGGAGGCCGCACAGATACGCAGTATTTT.

The CDR3, as DNA: TGTGCCAGCAGTCCAGGGCCGTTATATGGCTACACCTTC. This codes for CASSPGPLYGYTF. This chain links TRBV28 with TRBJ1-2, with TRBD1 as a possible D gene (5 bases). The CDR3 contains 13 residues. V lost 5 bases, J lost 5 bases, and 12 bases lay in between. Germline V gene data show CDR1 as MDHEN and CDR2 as SYDVKM.